These T cell receptor beta chains were read from a single sample in a study of OX40 agonist ivuxolimab in advanced cancers. Assay: immunoSEQ multiplex PCR; the TCRdb copy retains only in-frame clones and omits some. The data contain around 80,000 clones, 92% of them seen just once; the ten biggest clones take up over 6.5%. Sequenced material: CD4+ or CD8+ T cells sorted from blood, taken in a trial of the OX40 agonist ivuxolimab. All receptors come from an adult with an advanced solid tumor such as melanoma, head and neck, liver or kidney cancer. The CDR3 runs from the conserved cysteine through the conserved F or W. Part of the rows lack a size; the others show once, few, many or a class for expanded clones.

v_call: TRBV7-6; clone_size: NA; cdr3_aa: CASSLEIAYEQYF
v_call: TRBV19; clone_size: NA; cdr3_aa: CASSISGAGETQYF
v_call: TRBV14; clone_size: NA; cdr3_aa: CASSYLPGDTQYF
v_call: TRBV30; clone_size: NA; cdr3_aa: CAWGGVGETQYF
v_call: TRBV7-8; clone_size: NA; cdr3_aa: CASSLAIWYNEQFF
v_call: TRBV9; clone_size: many; cdr3_aa: CASSVGTYNSPLHF
v_call: TRBV9; clone_size: NA; cdr3_aa: CASSVVNGKNTEAFF
v_call: TRBV7-8; clone_size: NA; cdr3_aa: CASSPWGQGSGQPQHF
v_call: TRBV19; clone_size: NA; cdr3_aa: CASSIVANTGELFF
v_call: TRBV27; clone_size: NA; cdr3_aa: CASSLQGLGYGYTF
v_call: TRBV4-1; clone_size: NA; cdr3_aa: CASSQVLQGTDTQYF
v_call: TRBV15; clone_size: few; cdr3_aa: CATSQSRDRDNSPLHF
v_call: TRBV7-9; clone_size: NA; cdr3_aa: CASSGTGTSPYEQYF
v_call: TRBV7-7; clone_size: NA; cdr3_aa: CASSPLRGGDGSGELFF
v_call: TRBV5-3; clone_size: NA; cdr3_aa: CARSTNRGGSGNTIYF
v_call: TRBV6-1; clone_size: NA; cdr3_aa: CASSASSQGEQYF
v_call: TRBV11-2; clone_size: once; cdr3_aa: CASEGGQGTYEQYF
v_call: TRBV9; clone_size: NA; cdr3_aa: CASSATGGSYEQYF
v_call: TRBV6-1; clone_size: NA; cdr3_aa: CASSDPGQVNQPQHF
v_call: TRBV27; clone_size: NA; cdr3_aa: CASSRTQLAGGEQYF
v_call: TRBV15; clone_size: NA; cdr3_aa: CATSRDRGLFTEAFF
v_call: TRBV19; clone_size: NA; cdr3_aa: CASSTRGQPQHF
v_call: TRBV11-2; clone_size: NA; cdr3_aa: CASSPAYEQYF
v_call: TRBV25-1; clone_size: NA; cdr3_aa: CASSVKGRKNTEAFF
v_call: TRBV6-1; clone_size: NA; cdr3_aa: CASSEFSTGGEKLFF
v_call: TRBV9; clone_size: NA; cdr3_aa: CASSSGASTDTQYF
v_call: TRBV7-6; clone_size: once; cdr3_aa: CASTSPGESNYGYTF